A selection of T cell receptor beta chains follows, all from one sample in a study of response to subunit inactivated influenza vaccine. One entry per CDR3 protein, called by TCRdb with MiXCR from the RT-PCR reads. The sample has 500,000 to 550,000 distinct CDR3 sequences, less than 25% seen once. These data were also filed under a second study, of T cells expressing NK-cell markers.

The sequencing here drew on CD4+ T cells sorted from PBMCs, taken roughly 12 days after vaccination. These receptors all stem from a man aged 45-65 years who received an inactivated influenza vaccine. The CDR3 runs from the conserved cysteine through the conserved F or W. Fields, in order: J gene, D gene, V gene, CDR3 length, clone size, CDR3 DNA, CDR3 protein. D genes are given only for firm matches. Rows give clone size only sometimes, using once, few, many, or a class for an expanded clone.

TRBJ2-1 . TRBV29-1 13 . TGCAGCGTTGACCCGAGACGGGACAATGAGCAGTTCTTC CSVDPRRDNEQFF
TRBJ2-1 TRBD2 TRBV11-2 18 few TGTGCCAGCAGTTGGACTAGCGGGGGACTTCGCTCCTACAATGAGCAGTTCTTC CASSWTSGGLRSYNEQFF
TRBJ2-1 . TRBV5-1 14 few TGCGCCAGCAGCTTGCCGCCAGGGGCCAATGAGCAGTTCTTC CASSLPPGANEQFF
TRBJ2-5 TRBD1 TRBV6-5 14 . TGTGCCAGCAGTTACGACAGGGGGCTCGAGACCCAGTACTTC CASSYDRGLETQYF
TRBJ2-7 TRBD2 TRBV20-1 15 . TGCAGTGCTGGAGTGGCTAGCGGGAGACGGGGCGAGCAGTACTTC CSAGVASGRRGEQYF
TRBJ2-1 . TRBV20-1 12 . TGCAGTGCTAAAATGGGCGGGAATGAGCAGTTCTTC CSAKMGGNEQFF
TRBJ2-5 . TRBV3-1 13 many TGTGCCAGCAATAGGGGAATCCAAGAGACCCAGTACTTC CASNRGIQETQYF
TRBJ2-4 . TRBV12-3/TRBV12-4 12 . TGTGCCAGCAGTTCTAGCACGGACATTCAGTACTTC CASSSSTDIQYF
TRBJ2-7 . TRBV27 15 few TGTGCCAGCAGTTTAAAGTACGGGGGCTCCTACGAGCAGTACTTC CASSLKYGGSYEQYF
TRBJ2-4 TRBD1 TRBV12-3/TRBV12-4 14 few TGTGCCAGCAGAGATGGGACAGGTTCAAACATTCAGTACTTC CASRDGTGSNIQYF
TRBJ1-5 TRBD1 TRBV6-2/TRBV6-3 17 few TGTGCCAGCAGTTACTCGTTGGACAGGGGTGTACGGAAGCCCCAGCATTTT CASSYSLDRGVRKPQHF
TRBJ1-2 TRBD1 TRBV6-5 16 few TGTGCCAGCAGTTCCGGGACAGGGATCCAGCTGGGAGGCTACACCTTC CASSSGTGIQLGGYTF
TRBJ2-2 . TRBV25-1 12 . TGTGCCAGCAGGGCAGGGGCCGGGGAGCTGTTTTTT CASRAGAGELFF
TRBJ2-5 . TRBV7-3 13 . TGTGCCAGCAGCTTAATGCTGGGAGAGACCCAGTACTTC CASSLMLGETQYF
TRBJ2-1 TRBD1 TRBV14 18 many TGTGCCAGCAGCCAAGATCGCGGGACAGGGGACTCCTACAATGAGCAGTTCTTC CASSQDRGTGDSYNEQFF
TRBJ2-1 . TRBV5-6 16 . TGTGCCAGCAGCTTCCGGACAATCAGCTCCTACAATGAGCAGTTCTTC CASSFRTISSYNEQFF
TRBJ2-7 TRBD2 TRBV6-2/TRBV6-3 16 . TGTGCCAGCAGCCGACGACTAGCGGGGAGTATCTACGAGCAGTACTTC CASSRRLAGSIYEQYF
TRBJ2-2 . TRBV7-2 15 . TGTGCCAGCAGCTTGGGCAGGCCCAACACCGGGGAGCTGTTTTTT CASSLGRPNTGELFF
TRBJ1-1 . TRBV7-9 17 . TGTGCCAGCAGCTTAGCGAAGTTTGCAGGCTGGAACACTGAAGCTTTCTTT CASSLAKFAGWNTEAFF
TRBJ2-1 . TRBV7-2 15 . TGTGCCAGCAGCTTAGGACTACAGTCCTACAATGAGCAGTTCTTC CASSLGLQSYNEQFF
TRBJ1-1 . TRBV27 13 . TGTGCCAGCAGGACAAATGTGGGGACTGAAGCTTTCTTT CASRTNVGTEAFF
TRBJ2-7 . TRBV20-1 16 . TGCAGTGCCTCGGATTTTAGGGCGACAACATCCTACGAGCAGTACTTC CSASDFRATTSYEQYF
TRBJ1-3 TRBD1 TRBV5-1 18 few TGCGCCAGCAGCTTCCAGGGACAGAGCCGGGACTCTGGAAACACCATATATTTT CASSFQGQSRDSGNTIYF
TRBJ2-7 . TRBV18 14 . TGTGCCAGCTCACCATTTCAGGGGTCCTACGAGCAGTACTTC CASSPFQGSYEQYF
TRBJ2-5 TRBD2 TRBV20-1 14 few TGCAGTGCTTTTCTTAGCGGGCGTGGAGAGACCCAGTACTTC CSAFLSGRGETQYF
TRBJ1-2 . TRBV3-1 15 few TGTGCCAGCAGCCAAGATCTCAAGCTAAGCTATGGCTACACCTTC CASSQDLKLSYGYTF
TRBJ2-3 . TRBV12-3/TRBV12-4 14 . TGTGCCAGCCGCCAGTCGGGAGTAACAGATACGCAGTATTTT CASRQSGVTDTQYF
TRBJ2-1 . TRBV25-1 17 . TGTGCCAGCAGTCCCCCGGGGCTCCTAGCAGGTTACAATGAGCAGTTCTTC CASSPPGLLAGYNEQFF
TRBJ1-6 . TRBV12-3/TRBV12-4 14 . TGTGCCAGCAGTTCCAGGGGACAAAATTCACCCCTCCACTTT CASSSRGQNSPLHF
TRBJ1-1 TRBD1 TRBV12-3/TRBV12-4 12 few TGTGCCAGCGGCAGGACAGGGGCTGAAGCTTTCTTT CASGRTGAEAFF
TRBJ1-1 . TRBV27 12 . TGTGCCAGCAGTTTTGGCGGCAGGACAGCTTTCTTT CASSFGGRTAFF
TRBJ2-2 . TRBV20-1 14 many TGCAGTGCTAGAGTCGGGGTGGGCACCGGGGAGCTGTTTTTT CSARVGVGTGELFF
TRBJ2-5 . TRBV29-1 15 many TGCAGCGTTGCTATTGAGACAGGGCGGGGCGGGACCCAGTACTTC CSVAIETGRGGTQYF
TRBJ1-2 . TRBV20-1 14 few TGCAGTGCTGGAAGAACAGTAGGGTACTATGGCTACACCTTC CSAGRTVGYYGYTF
TRBJ1-3 . TRBV6-1 12 . TGTGCCAGCAGTGGAGGGGGAAACACCATATATTTT CASSGGGNTIYF
TRBJ1-5 . TRBV7-8 15 many TGTGCCAGCAGCTTAGTTGCAGGGCTCTTTCAGCCCCAGCATTTT CASSLVAGLFQPQHF
TRBJ2-7 . TRBV5-6 13 few TGTGCCAGCAGGGGCGTCACCCAGGGAGAGCAGTACTTC CASRGVTQGEQYF
TRBJ1-2 . TRBV7-3 14 few TGTGCCAGCAGCTTAGGGCCAGGGCGCTATGGCTACACCTTC CASSLGPGRYGYTF
TRBJ2-7 TRBD1 TRBV18 14 . TGTGCCAGCTCACCCAGCCAGGGGGTCTACGAGCAGTACTTC CASSPSQGVYEQYF
TRBJ2-3 TRBD2 TRBV3-1 19 few TGTGCCAGCAGCCAAGATAAGAGGGCTAGCGGGGACCTTACAGATACGCAGTATTTT CASSQDKRASGDLTDTQYF
TRBJ2-2 . TRBV9 14 few TGTGCCAGCAGCGTAGTGGGGTACACCGGGGAGCTGTTTTTT CASSVVGYTGELFF
TRBJ2-1 . TRBV12-3/TRBV12-4 14 . TGTGCCAGCAGACCTAGTCCGGGATACAATGAGCAGTTCTTC CASRPSPGYNEQFF
TRBJ1-1 . TRBV4-2 15 . TGTGCCAGCAGCCAATCTTCCTATCGGCGGACTGAAGCTTTCTTT CASSQSSYRRTEAFF
TRBJ2-7 . TRBV15 14 few TGTGCCACCAGCAGAGATCGGACAGCCTACGAGCAGTACTTC CATSRDRTAYEQYF
TRBJ2-3 . TRBV14 13 . TGTGCCAGCAGCCAAGAGCGGAGGGCTACGCAGTATTTT CASSQERRATQYF
TRBJ1-2 . TRBV29-1 13 . TGCAGCGTCACAGACCGGGGGGCTGATGGCTACACCTTC CSVTDRGADGYTF
TRBJ1-1 . TRBV10-3 14 few TGTGCCATCAGTGAACAGGTACTTGGCACTGAAGCTTTCTTT CAISEQVLGTEAFF
TRBJ2-3 TRBD2 TRBV6-1 15 few TGTGCCAGCAGGCCCGGGACTAGCGGCCAAGATACGCAGTATTTT CASRPGTSGQDTQYF
TRBJ2-2 TRBD2 TRBV14 14 few TGTGCCAGCAGCCGAGGGAGGGTCACCGGGGAGCTGTTTTTT CASSRGRVTGELFF
TRBJ2-1 TRBD2 TRBV3-1 16 few TGTGCCAGCAGCCAGACAGCGGGAGCGGGCTACAATGAGCAGTTCTTC CASSQTAGAGYNEQFF
TRBJ1-6 . TRBV3-1 18 few TGTGCCAGCAGCCAAGAACTTGGTCAGGGCAGGGCCAATTCACCCCTCCACTTT CASSQELGQGRANSPLHF
TRBJ1-5 . TRBV4-1 15 few TGCGCCAGCAGCCAGTACAACAGTTACAATCAGCCCCAGCATTTT CASSQYNSYNQPQHF
TRBJ2-7 . TRBV20-1 14 . TGCAGTGCTAGGCGTCTAGCGAATACCTACGAGCAGTACTTC CSARRLANTYEQYF
TRBJ2-5 . TRBV20-1 13 few TGCAGTGCTAGAGCCGGCCCTGAAGAGACCCAGTACTTC CSARAGPEETQYF
TRBJ1-6 TRBD1 TRBV2 16 . TGTGCCAGCAGCATGGACAGGCCTAACCGCAATTCACCCCTCCACTTT CASSMDRPNRNSPLHF
TRBJ2-5 TRBD1 TRBV20-1 14 . TGCAGTGCTGGGGCAACAGGGGGCTTCGAGACCCAGTACTTC CSAGATGGFETQYF
TRBJ1-2 . TRBV29-1 12 . TGCAGCGCTCAAGACCTGGGCTATGGCTACACCTTC CSAQDLGYGYTF
TRBJ1-2 . TRBV7-9 13 . TGTGCCAGCAGCCTTTGGGGAGAAGTAGGAGGCACCTTC CASSLWGEVGGTF
TRBJ2-3 TRBD2 TRBV29-1 14 . TGCAGCTACCAGACTAGCGGGGGGGCAGATACGCAGTATTTT CSYQTSGGADTQYF
TRBJ2-7 . TRBV6-1 14 few TGTGCCAGCACCGAACTGATTAGAACGGGGGAGCAGTACTTC CASTELIRTGEQYF